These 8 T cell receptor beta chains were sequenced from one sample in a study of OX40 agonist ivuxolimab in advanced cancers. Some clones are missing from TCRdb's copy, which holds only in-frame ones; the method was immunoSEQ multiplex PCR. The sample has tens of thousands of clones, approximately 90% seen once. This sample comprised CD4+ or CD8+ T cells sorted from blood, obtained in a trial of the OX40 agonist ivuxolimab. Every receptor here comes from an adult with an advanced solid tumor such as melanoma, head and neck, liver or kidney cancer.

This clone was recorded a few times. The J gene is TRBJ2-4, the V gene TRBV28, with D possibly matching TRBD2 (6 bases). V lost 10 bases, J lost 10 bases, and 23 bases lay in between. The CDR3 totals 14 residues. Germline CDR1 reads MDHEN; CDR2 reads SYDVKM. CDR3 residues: CATARGGVPGIQYF. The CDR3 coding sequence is TGTGCCACCGCGCGTGGCGGGGTCCCAGGGATTCAGTACTTC.

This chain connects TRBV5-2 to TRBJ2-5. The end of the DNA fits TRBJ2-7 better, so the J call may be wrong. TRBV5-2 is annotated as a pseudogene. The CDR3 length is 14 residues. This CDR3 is CASSQSPSTYEQYF. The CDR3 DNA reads TGCGCCAGCAGCCAGTCTCCTTCTACCTACGAGCAGTACTTC.

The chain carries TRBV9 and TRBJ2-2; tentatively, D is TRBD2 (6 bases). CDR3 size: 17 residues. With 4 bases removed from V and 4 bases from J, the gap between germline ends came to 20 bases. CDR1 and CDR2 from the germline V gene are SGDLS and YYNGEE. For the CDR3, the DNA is TGTGCCAGCAGCTCACGGTTTGGGAAGGAGGGCACCGGGGAGCTGTTTTTT. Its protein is CASSSRFGKEGTGELFF.

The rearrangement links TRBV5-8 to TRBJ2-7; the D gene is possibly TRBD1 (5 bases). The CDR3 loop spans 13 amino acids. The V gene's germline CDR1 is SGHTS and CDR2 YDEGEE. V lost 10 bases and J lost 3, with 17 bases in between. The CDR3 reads CAYSRASNYEQYF. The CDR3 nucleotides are TGTGCCTACTCCAGGGCATCGAACTACGAGCAGTACTTC.

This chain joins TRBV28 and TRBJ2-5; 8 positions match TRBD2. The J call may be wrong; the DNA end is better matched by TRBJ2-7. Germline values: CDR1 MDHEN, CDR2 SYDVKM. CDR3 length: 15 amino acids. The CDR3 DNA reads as TGTGCCAGCAGTTTAGTCCCAGCGGGAGACGACGAGCAGTACTTC. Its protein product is CASSLVPAGDDEQYF.

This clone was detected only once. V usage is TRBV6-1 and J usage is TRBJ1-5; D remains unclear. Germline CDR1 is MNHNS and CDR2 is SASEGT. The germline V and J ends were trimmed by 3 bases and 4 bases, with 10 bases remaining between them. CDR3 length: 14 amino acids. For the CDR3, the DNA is TGTGCCAGCAGTGACAATGGCGGGAATCAGCCCCAGCATTTT. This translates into CASSDNGGNQPQHF.

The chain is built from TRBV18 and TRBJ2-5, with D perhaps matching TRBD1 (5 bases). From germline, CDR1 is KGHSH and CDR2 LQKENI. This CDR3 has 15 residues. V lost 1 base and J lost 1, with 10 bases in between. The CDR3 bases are TGTGCCAGCTCACCACAGAGACAGACCCAAGAGACCCAGTACTTC. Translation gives CASSPQRQTQETQYF. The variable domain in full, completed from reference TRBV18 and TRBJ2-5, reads NAGVMQNPRHLVRRRGQEARLRCSPMKGHSHVYWYRQLPEEGLKFMVYLQKENIIDESGMPKERFSAEFPKEGPSILRIQQVVRGDSAAYFCASSPQRQTQETQYFGPGTRLLVL.

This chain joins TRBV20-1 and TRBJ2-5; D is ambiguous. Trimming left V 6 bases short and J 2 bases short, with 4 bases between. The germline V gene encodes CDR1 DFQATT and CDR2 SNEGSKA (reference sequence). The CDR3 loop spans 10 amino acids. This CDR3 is CSARQETQYF. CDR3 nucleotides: TGCAGTGCCAGACAAGAGACCCAGTACTTC.